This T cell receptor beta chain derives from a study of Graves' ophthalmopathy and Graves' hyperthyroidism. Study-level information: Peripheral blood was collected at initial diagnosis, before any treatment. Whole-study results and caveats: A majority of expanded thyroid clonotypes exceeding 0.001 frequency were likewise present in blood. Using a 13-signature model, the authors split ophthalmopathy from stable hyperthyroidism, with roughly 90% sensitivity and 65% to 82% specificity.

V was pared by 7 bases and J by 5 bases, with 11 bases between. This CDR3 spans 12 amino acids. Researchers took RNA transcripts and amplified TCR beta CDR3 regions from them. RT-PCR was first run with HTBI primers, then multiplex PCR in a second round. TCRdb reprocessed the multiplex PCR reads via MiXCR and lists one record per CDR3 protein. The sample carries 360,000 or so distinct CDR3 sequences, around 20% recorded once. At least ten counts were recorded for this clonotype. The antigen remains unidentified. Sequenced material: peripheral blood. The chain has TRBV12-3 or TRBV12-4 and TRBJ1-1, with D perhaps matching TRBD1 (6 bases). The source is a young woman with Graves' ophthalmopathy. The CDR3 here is CASNRGQTEAFF. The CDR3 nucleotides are TGTGCCAGCAATAGGGGACAAACTGAAGCTTTCTTT.